This T cell receptor (beta chain) was identified in a study of cytomegalovirus exposure and HLA in healthy donors. Study-wide results and limits: Sequencing had likely introduced a cluster of highly shared sequence variants as an artifact. Several of the most significant clusters appeared linked to common viral pathogens, based on a later analysis.

PCR primers comprised 60 Vbeta and 13 Jbeta primers. Assay: immunoSEQ multiplex PCR; the TCRdb copy retains only in-frame clones and omits some. The table lists 150,000 or so clones, 73% of them singletons. This clone turned up a few times. The antigen remains undetermined. This sequence originates from a young woman in good health and CMV-seronegative. The sample consisted of PBMCs.

The CDR3 region is CASSLEGGHNQPQHF. CDR3 bases: TGCGCCAGCAGCTTGGAAGGGGGCCACAATCAGCCCCAGCATTTT. V gene TRBV5-1 combines with J gene TRBJ1-5, with 7 bases matching TRBD1. Germline loops: CDR1 SGHRS, CDR2 YFSETQ. J lost 3 bases, V lost 0 bases, and 3 bases had no gene match. This CDR3 has 15 amino acids.